What follows is one T cell receptor beta chain and its context. This clone was found many times. The specificity of this receptor is unknown. The CDR3 end lies 3 residues beyond the end of the read and is filled in from the germline J gene. V sheds 7 bases and J sheds 6 bases, leaving 10 bases between their ends. The CDR3 contains 11 residues, cysteine and phenylalanine counted. Part of the CDR3 DNA is given, 24 bases translated from base 1. Sequences SQVTM (CDR1) and ANQGSEA (CDR2) are obtained from the germline V gene. Predominantly Caucasian heritage was noted among both the CVID patients and the healthy controls. Heparinized peripheral whole blood samples of roughly 5 to 8.5 ml were collected from each donor. Genomic DNA from adults with common variable immune deficiency (CVID) and from healthy adult controls was used for sequencing of TCRbeta CDR3 repertoires. The control group was made up of about 22 healthy adult volunteers (roughly ten male and about twelve female) whose ages ranged from roughly 23 to 70 years, with a mean age of roughly 30. Diluted blood was density-centrifuged over Hypaque 1077 or Ficoll-Paque to isolate peripheral blood mononuclear cells. Genomic DNA was extracted from unsorted mononuclear cells by Qiagen column purification or by a centrifugation-based method.

For sequencing, equivalent amounts of genomic DNA were input from CVID and control samples. For every sample, a 60 bp segment covering the rearranged TCRbeta CDR3 region was amplified and then sequenced. The immunoSEQ assay, a bias-corrected multiplex PCR combined with high-throughput sequencing, was used to amplify TCRbeta. In the paper's pipeline: Every unique nucleotide sequence was considered a clone and was annotated with V, D and J genes, copy number and frequency. Sequences were labeled productive if in frame, and non-productive if out of frame or containing stop codons. As previously described, Shannon's entropy was used to calculate clonality. The predicted amino acid sequences of productive clones were used to derive the mean CDR3 Kyte-Doolittle hydropathy. Hierarchical clustering of scaled V gene usage was performed with the R hclust function using Manhattan distance and complete linkage. To assess clone sharing by CDR3 amino acid sequence, 12 repertoires per group were resampled over 100 rounds. The repertoires were screened for over 60 published EBV-specific TCRbeta sequences and approximately 240 published CMV-specific TCRbeta sequences. A couple of CVID samples that yielded fewer than 10,000 sequences were excluded from the analysis, so roughly 42 CVID repertoires were retained. The table comes from immuneACCESS by way of TCRdb, which keeps in-frame sequences with V and J called. Part of the clones is missing from these tables; in studies checked, under half for an unresolved V gene and the rest for unknown reasons. V, J and clone size are taken as reported in that table, and D and trimming were inferred from the DNA itself. The table for this sample lists more than 35,000 clones, none of them counted only once. Clones ranked in the top ten supply approximately 3% of the sample.

This sample stems from a study of T cell clonality in common variable immunodeficiency (dated by TCRdb to about 2015). Study-wide findings and limitations: TCRbeta clonality was higher in CVID subjects than in healthy controls (t-test p = 0.018), and the increase was most characteristic of about a third of subjects. According to the authors, finding the cause of the higher clonality in CVID would require sequencing the repertoires of T cell subpopulations. Reportedly, TCRbeta sequences from CVID had fewer deletions and N-nucleotide insertions, and highly modified clones with 13 or more V deletions were absent from CVID. Fewer TCRbeta clones were shared among CVID subjects than among healthy controls (p < 0.0001). Even though DNA input was the same, control samples had an average of about 80,000 unique sequences each, compared with some 32,000 in CVID samples. Patient heterogeneity within the CVID cohort put limits on correlating repertoire features with clinical complications.

The receptor was isolated from a person aged 18 to 75 in good health. Recombination linked TRBV29-1 to TRBJ2-1; TRBD2 is possibly the D segment (6 matching bases). The sequenced sample consisted of peripheral blood mononuclear cells. Incomplete CDR3 DNA: TGCAGCGGGGTGGGGGGCAATGAG. This codes for CSGVGGNE. The whole CDR3 region reads CSGVGGNEQFF.